This section outlines one TCR beta chain sequence together with its context. Its antigen is not identified. The record originates from a study of cytomegalovirus exposure and HLA in healthy donors. Turning to the study itself: There were 90 million to 140 million unique TCR beta sequences, drawn from 180 million or so T cells, in an earlier analysis. The study's findings and limits: It was likely that a cluster of highly shared sequence variants was a sequencing artifact.

From germline, CDR1 is SGHVS and CDR2 FQNEAQ. The CDR3 is 15 amino acids. The trim removed 5 bases at V and 6 bases at J, leaving 3 bases unmatched. Primers for the PCR totalled 60 Vbeta and 13 Jbeta. Per the original data handling: In a later analysis, some 80 million unique TCR beta chains included roughly 11 million shared by two or more donors. Data came from immunoSEQ multiplex PCR; TCRdb stores just in-frame clones and leaves some out. V, J and clone size are those of that table, while D and trimming were read from the DNA. The specimen's table records some 55,000 clones. The TCR comes from a man aged 18 to 30 in good health and CMV-seropositive. The sequenced sample consisted of PBMCs. The chain joins TRBV7-8 to TRBJ2-1; 14 positions agree with TRBD2. CDR3 residues: CASSLGTSGSNEQFF. The CDR3 region has the DNA TGTGCCAGCAGCCTCGGGACTAGCGGGAGCAATGAGCAGTTCTTC.